This TCR beta chain originates from a study of identical twins. Germline CDR1 is SGHRS and CDR2 is YFSETQ. The V and J ends lost 0 bases and 0 bases, in that order; junction bases with no gene match: 4. The CDR3 has 18 amino acids. TCRdb analysed the 5' RACE reads with MiXCR anew, one entry per CDR3 protein. The sample comprises 350,000 or so distinct CDR3 sequences, 9% to 15% of which are singletons, and around 7.8% rests with the top ten. This sample was shared with a second study, whose subject was yellow fever vaccine responses in identical twins.

This sequence was found in a woman under 30 in good health. Sequencing was performed on CD8+ T cells sorted from blood. V and J are TRBV5-1 and TRBJ2-6, with TRBD1 matching 9 bases. This CDR3 is CASSLGGTGYSGANVLTF. The DNA for the CDR3 is TGCGCCAGCAGCTTGGGTGGGACAGGGTACTCTGGGGCCAACGTCCTGACTTTC.